This passage covers 24 T cell receptor beta chains from one sample sequenced in a study of brain T cells in children with intractable seizures. Libraries were prepared by immunoSEQ multiplex PCR; TCRdb keeps only in-frame clonotypes and omits some of them. This table holds roughly 120,000 clones, 94% found once. Material: peripheral blood, obtained at surgery. The receptors originated from a boy younger than two with hemimegalencephaly and intractable seizures.

V usage is TRBV4-1 and J usage is TRBJ2-7; TRBD2 aligns across 10 bases. V shed 0 bases, J shed 3 bases, and the junction held 8 bases outside the gene matches. This CDR3 comprises 17 residues. CDR1 and CDR2 from the germline V gene are MGHRA and YSYEKL. The CDR3 is CASSQDGLADQSYEQYF. CDR3 DNA sequence: TGCGCCAGCAGCCAAGACGGACTAGCGGACCAAAGCTACGAGCAGTACTTC.

V and J are TRBV28 and TRBJ2-2, with D perhaps matching TRBD2 (6 bases). V lost 2 bases and J lost 4, with 11 bases in between. This CDR3 region has 15 residues. Germline-derived CDR1 and CDR2 are MDHEN and SYDVKM. For the CDR3, the DNA is TGTGCCAGCAGTTTAACTGGGGGAGGCACCGGGGAGCTGTTTTTT. This codes for CASSLTGGGTGELFF.

In its sample, this clone was seen a few times. The chain employs TRBV12-3 or TRBV12-4 and TRBJ2-1; no definite D call. The CDR3 is 11 residues long. The V end was cut by 4 bases, the J end by 10 bases, with 8 bases between. The CDR3 loop reads CASSSRGEQFF. In nucleotides, the CDR3 is TGTGCCAGCAGTTCTCGTGGGGAGCAGTTCTTC.

The J gene is TRBJ2-5, the V gene TRBV18, with TRBD1 identical over 11 bases. Germline V gives CDR1 KGHSH, CDR2 LQKENI. The CDR3 is made up of 14 amino acids. Trimming cost V 3 bases and J 4 bases; bases outside gene matches: 1. The CDR3 DNA sequence: TGTGCCAGCTCACCTGGGACAGGGGGAGAGACCCAGTACTTC. As protein: CASSPGTGGETQYF.

V gene TRBV28 combines with J gene TRBJ2-1, with 10 positions matching TRBD2. V shed 4 bases and J 0 bases; nucleotides not matched to a gene: 15. Germline-derived CDR1 and CDR2 are MDHEN and SYDVKM. CDR3 length: 20 amino acids. CDR3: CASSSGRGAGGGSSYNEQFF. Here the CDR3 DNA reads TGTGCCAGCAGTTCCGGAAGAGGAGCGGGGGGGGGAAGCTCCTACAATGAGCAGTTCTTC. The whole variable domain, remainder taken from reference TRBV28 and TRBJ2-1, is DVKVTQSSRYLVKRTGEKVFLECVQDMDHENMFWYRQDPGLGLRLIYFSYDVKMKEKGDIPEGYSVSREKKERFSLILESASTNQTSMYLCASSSGRGAGGGSSYNEQFFGPGTRLTVL.

The rearrangement joins TRBV5-1 to TRBJ2-7; D is possibly TRBD2 (6 bases). The V gene lost 7 bases and the J gene lost 3 bases, with 17 bases spanning the gap. CDR1 and CDR2 (germline): SGHRS, YFSETQ. The CDR3 totals 14 residues. As DNA, the CDR3 is TGCGCCAGCTCGCGGACTACTAAGAGCTACGAGCAGTACTTC. It yields the protein CASSRTTKSYEQYF.

The chain is built from TRBV10-1 and TRBJ2-3, with 9 nucleotides matching TRBD2. Trimming at V came to 6 bases and at J to 4 bases, leaving 8 bases not matched to a gene. The CDR3 length is 15 residues. Per the germline V gene, CDR1 is WNHNN and CDR2 is SYGVQD (reference sequence). CDR3 nucleotide sequence: TGCGCCAGCAGCTTGACTAGCGGCCCTTCAGATACGCAGTATTTT. It codes for CASSLTSGPSDTQYF.

The chain uses TRBV25-1 and TRBJ2-7, with a tentative D call TRBD1 (6 bases). Trimming stripped 5 bases from V and 0 bases from J, with 20 bases between. CDR3 length: 17 residues. Germline V gives CDR1 MGHDK, CDR2 SYGVNS. The chain's CDR3 is CASSPQGVGAASYEQYF. DNA of the CDR3: TGTGCCAGCAGTCCCCAGGGAGTGGGGGCCGCCTCCTACGAGCAGTACTTC.

The chain recombines TRBV7-2 with TRBJ2-4; TRBD1 aligns across 7 bases. Per the germline V gene, CDR1 is SGHTA and CDR2 is FQGNSA. The CDR3 totals 15 residues. After removal of 4 bases from V and 1 base from J, the junction contained 4 bases not matched to a gene. The CDR3 is CASSWTGTAKNIQYF. In nucleotides, the CDR3 is TGTGCCAGCAGCTGGACAGGAACTGCCAAAAACATTCAGTACTTC.

The chain links TRBV19 to TRBJ2-6; TRBD1 matches 12 bases. The CDR3 has 19 residues. CDR1 is LNHDA and CDR2 is SQIVND in the germline V gene (reference sequence). V trimming: 3 bases; J trimming: 3 bases; junction bases outside the gene matches: 9. CDR3 nucleotide sequence: TGTGCCAGTAGTATTAGGAGGGACAGGGGGCCGTTTGGGGCCAACGTCCTGACTTTC. Protein product: CASSIRRDRGPFGANVLTF.

The chain carries TRBV3-1 (or the pseudogene TRBV3-2) and TRBJ2-5; unclear D gene. V lost 4 bases, J lost 6 bases, and 6 bases lay in between. The CDR3 sequence is 11 residues long. Germline V gives CDR1 LGHDT, CDR2 YNNKEL (reference sequence). The CDR3 here is CASSRRQTQYF. CDR3 nucleotides: TGTGCCAGCAGCCGAAGACAGACCCAGTACTTC.

In DNA, the CDR3 is TGTGCCAGCAGCCTGGCCTCGGGGCCTAACAATGAGCAGTTCTTC. It specifies CASSLASGPNNEQFF. The chain links TRBV5-6 to TRBJ2-1, with D tentatively TRBD1 or TRBD2 (5 bases each). The V end lost 4 bases, the J end lost 5 bases, and 16 bases lay between the germline ends. CDR3 length: 15 residues. CDR1 is SGHDT and CDR2 is YYEEEE in the germline V gene.

The chain recombines TRBV4-1 with TRBJ2-2; D unresolved. Germline loops: CDR1 MGHRA, CDR2 YSYEKL. The CDR3 totals 15 residues. V lost 0 bases and J lost 4, with 9 bases in between. CDR3: CASSQERAATGELFF. CDR3 nucleotide sequence: TGCGCCAGCAGCCAAGAACGGGCGGCCACCGGGGAGCTGTTTTTT.

This sequence joins TRBV19 and TRBJ2-7; D is undetermined. V shed 7 bases and J shed 2 bases, with 12 bases lying between them. This CDR3 has 13 amino acids. Germline CDR1 is LNHDA and CDR2 is SQIVND (reference sequence). The CDR3 sequence: CASTPSPPYEQYF. The CDR3 DNA reads as TGTGCCAGTACCCCGTCCCCGCCCTACGAGCAGTACTTC.

This clone was found once. The same CDR3 arises from other DNA sequences in this sample as well. The J gene is TRBJ1-1, the V gene TRBV27; D not certain. Trimming stripped 3 bases from V and 5 bases from J, with 7 bases between. This CDR3 region has 12 residues. The germline gives CDR1 MNHEY, CDR2 SMNVEV (reference sequence). The CDR3 DNA reads TGTGCCAGCAGTTTTCGTGGGACTGAAGCTTTCTTT. The encoded protein is CASSFRGTEAFF.

This clone has a single count. This sequence joins TRBV11-2 and TRBJ2-5, with D unresolved. This CDR3 has 13 residues. Per the germline V gene, CDR1 is SGHAT and CDR2 is FQNNGV. The V end was cut by 2 bases, the J end by 2 bases, with 6 bases between. In DNA, the CDR3 is TGTGCCAGCAGCTTATGGGCTCAAGAGACCCAGTACTTC. This translates into CASSLWAQETQYF. The entire variable domain, with the rest obtained from reference TRBV11-2 and TRBJ2-5, is as follows: EAGVAQSPRYKIIEKRQSVAFWCNPISGHATLYWYQQILGQGPKLLIQFQNNGVVDDSQLPKDRFSAERLKGVDSTLKIQPAKLEDSAVYLCASSLWAQETQYFGPGTRLLVL.

This clone appeared a few times. V and J are TRBV29-1 and TRBJ1-1; D call uncertain. The germline gives CDR1 SQVTM, CDR2 ANQGSEA. With 2 bases removed from V and 1 base from J, the gap between germline ends came to 5 bases. The length of the CDR3 is 12 residues. CDR3 nucleotide sequence: TGCAGCGTTGAAAGGACGAACACTGAAGCTTTCTTT. It translates to CSVERTNTEAFF. Full variable domain (outside the CDR3, taken from reference TRBV29-1 and TRBJ1-1): SAVISQKPSRDICQRGTSLTIQCQVDSQVTMMFWYRQQPGQSLTLIATANQGSEATYESGFVIDKFPISRPNLTFSTLTVSNMSPEDSSIYLCSVERTNTEAFFGQGTRLTVV.

This chain uses TRBV4-1 with TRBJ2-7, with D possibly matching TRBD2 (5 bases). The CDR3 length is 14 residues. Germline lookup yields CDR1 MGHRA and CDR2 YSYEKL. V lost 5 bases, J lost 2 bases, and 13 bases lay in between. This CDR3 reads CASSTGPGTYEQYF. CDR3 DNA sequence: TGCGCCAGCAGCACCGGCCCGGGGACCTACGAGCAGTACTTC.

The chain uses TRBV27 and TRBJ1-2; the D is unclear. Per germline, CDR1 MNHEY and CDR2 SMNVEV (reference sequence). CDR3 length equals 14 residues. Trimming stripped 4 bases from V and 3 bases from J, with 12 bases between. CDR3 nucleotides: TGTGCCAGCAGTTACAGTCCACGTGACTATGGCTACACCTTC. Translating it yields CASSYSPRDYGYTF.

This chain uses TRBV5-4 with TRBJ2-2; D assignment may be TRBD1 or TRBD2 (6 bases each). Trimming left V 10 bases short and J 0 bases short, with 19 bases between. The CDR3 covers 16 residues. Per germline, CDR1 SGHNT and CDR2 YYREEE (reference sequence). CDR3 bases: TGTGCCTCCCAGCTTGGAGGGGGGCCGAACACCGGGGAGCTGTTTTTT. Encoded protein: CASQLGGGPNTGELFF.

The J gene is TRBJ1-2, the V gene TRBV11-3, with D uncertain. The V and J ends lost 5 bases and 5 bases respectively, with 18 bases between them. The CDR3 contains 15 residues. Germline lookup yields CDR1 SGHNT and CDR2 YENEEA. In DNA, the CDR3 is TGTGCCAGCAGCCCCCGGGCCGGTTACCCTTATGGCTACACCTTC. This gives the protein CASSPRAGYPYGYTF.

This clone came up once. This chain joins TRBV11-2 and TRBJ2-7; 8 bases match TRBD1. There are 14 residues in the CDR3. With V trimmed by 3 bases and J by 3 bases, 4 bases remained unmatched. Germline lookup yields CDR1 SGHAT and CDR2 FQNNGV. CDR3: CASSFGQGRYEQYF. The CDR3, as DNA: TGTGCCAGCAGCTTCGGACAGGGCCGCTACGAGCAGTACTTC. Variable domain in full (rest from reference TRBV11-2 and TRBJ2-7): EAGVAQSPRYKIIEKRQSVAFWCNPISGHATLYWYQQILGQGPKLLIQFQNNGVVDDSQLPKDRFSAERLKGVDSTLKIQPAKLEDSAVYLCASSFGQGRYEQYFGPGTRLTVT.

V usage is TRBV4-1 and J usage is TRBJ1-2; 7 bases agree with TRBD1. The CDR3 has 18 residues. Germline lookup yields CDR1 MGHRA and CDR2 YSYEKL. The trim removed 1 base at V and 3 bases at J, leaving 14 bases unmatched. CDR3 amino acids: CASSQVRGARGQHYGYTF. The CDR3 nucleotides are TGCGCCAGCAGCCAAGTCCGAGGTGCCCGGGGACAGCACTATGGCTACACCTTC.

The J gene is TRBJ1-5, the V gene TRBV28; TRBD1 is a possible D gene (6 bases). The germline V gene encodes CDR1 MDHEN and CDR2 SYDVKM. Between the trimmed V and J ends, which lost 5 bases and 7 bases, there was a span of 18 bases. The CDR3 is made up of 15 amino acids. The CDR3 loop reads CASSHRDTLGQPQHF. For the CDR3, the DNA is TGTGCCAGCAGTCACAGGGACACCCTGGGCCAGCCCCAGCATTTT.